The present TCR beta chain was sequenced within a study of T cells in Graves' hyperthyroidism and ophthalmopathy. What was amplified from RNA transcripts were TCR beta CDR3 regions. Initially, a first-round RT-PCR of the TCR CDR3 employed the HTBI primer set. Each CDR3 protein gets one entry after TCRdb re-called the multiplex PCR reads with MiXCR. The data hold 250,000 to 300,000 distinct CDR3 sequences, with approximately 15% observed a single time. CDR1 is SGHVS and CDR2 is FNYEAQ in the germline V gene. The V end lost 1 base, the J end lost 8 bases, and 14 bases lay between the germline ends. The CDR3 sequence is 15 residues long. This clonotype was seen a few times. Those patients with uncontrolled infection, other autoimmune disease, pregnancy or lactation were excluded.

The sequencing input was blood. This TCR was recovered from a woman aged 55 to 70 with Graves' ophthalmopathy. The J gene is TRBJ1-4, the V gene TRBV7-6; TRBD1 might be the D (6 bases). CDR3 nucleotide sequence: TGTGCCAGCAGCTTAGATCAGGGGACTGGAGAAAAACTGTTTTTT. Translated: CASSLDQGTGEKLFF.